A selection of T cell receptor beta chains follows, all from one sample in a study of T-cell reconstitution after alpha-beta-depleted transplantation in children. TCRdb re-called the PCR reads through MiXCR, storing one row per CDR3 protein. The sample consists of 450,000 to 700,000 distinct CDR3 sequences, 25% to 30% of them appearing once. This specimen consisted of PBMCs, obtained before TCRalphabeta/CD19-depleted stem cell transplant. These receptors all stem from a boy under two years old with Wiskott-Aldrich syndrome, due to receive a stem cell transplant. Each CDR3 is given with its conserved first and last residue. The order of the fields is CDR3 DNA, CDR3 protein, V gene, D gene, clone size, J gene. D genes are given only for firm matches. A row's size may be missing; if present it is once, few, many or a size class.

DNA: TGCGCCAGCAGCCGGGAGGGCAGGATCACTGAAGCTTTCTTT; CDR3: CASSREGRITEAFF; V: TRBV5-1; D: -; size: few; J: TRBJ1-1
DNA: TGTGCCAGCAGCACAATCAGGGGGCGGGGGTACGAGCAGTACTTC; CDR3: CASSTIRGRGYEQYF; V: TRBV28; D: -; size: -; J: TRBJ2-7
DNA: TGTGCCATCAGTGACAGGGGCCTAAACTACAATGAGCAGTTCTTC; CDR3: CAISDRGLNYNEQFF; V: TRBV10-3; D: -; size: -; J: TRBJ2-1
DNA: TGTGCCAGCAGTTATACTGGGTCCGGAAACATTCAGTACTTC; CDR3: CASSYTGSGNIQYF; V: TRBV6-5; D: -; size: -; J: TRBJ2-4
DNA: TGTGCCAGCAGTTTAAATAACTATGGCTACACCTTC; CDR3: CASSLNNYGYTF; V: TRBV12-3/TRBV12-4; D: -; size: -; J: TRBJ1-2
DNA: TGTGCCAGCAGCGTAGGGACTAGCGGAGTCCCGTGGTACGAGCAGTACTTC; CDR3: CASSVGTSGVPWYEQYF; V: TRBV7-2; D: TRBD2; size: -; J: TRBJ2-7
DNA: TGCGCCAGCAGCTTGGGACAGCCGAACACTGAAGCTTTCTTT; CDR3: CASSLGQPNTEAFF; V: TRBV5-1; D: -; size: many; J: TRBJ1-1
DNA: TGTGCCAGCAGTTTTTACTTGAATGAGCAGTTCTTC; CDR3: CASSFYLNEQFF; V: TRBV12-3/TRBV12-4; D: -; size: -; J: TRBJ2-1
DNA: TGTGCCAGCAGTTTCAGAGGGCCCGTGGGCTACACCTTC; CDR3: CASSFRGPVGYTF; V: TRBV28; D: -; size: few; J: TRBJ1-2
DNA: TGCAGCGCGGCGGGACTAGCTACAGATACGCAGTATTTT; CDR3: CSAAGLATDTQYF; V: TRBV29-1; D: TRBD2; size: few; J: TRBJ2-3
DNA: TGTGCCAGCAGCCGCCGGGACGGACTTAATGAAAAACTGTTTTTT; CDR3: CASSRRDGLNEKLFF; V: TRBV6-2/TRBV6-3; D: -; size: -; J: TRBJ1-4
DNA: TGCAGTGCTAGAGACTACACTTCTAGCACAGATACGCAGTATTTT; CDR3: CSARDYTSSTDTQYF; V: TRBV20-1; D: -; size: -; J: TRBJ2-3
DNA: TGTGCCAGCAGCTTCGACGGACTAGCGGGAGCTAAGGAGCAGTACTTC; CDR3: CASSFDGLAGAKEQYF; V: TRBV7-2; D: TRBD2; size: -; J: TRBJ2-7
DNA: TGTGCCAGCTCACCACTCCCAACCTCCTACGAGCAGTACTTC; CDR3: CASSPLPTSYEQYF; V: TRBV18; D: -; size: few; J: TRBJ2-7
DNA: TGTGCCATCAGTGAGTCGTCAGGGTTCTCTTTGGGCAATGAGCAGTTCTTC; CDR3: CAISESSGFSLGNEQFF; V: TRBV10-3; D: -; size: few; J: TRBJ2-1
DNA: TGCAGTGCTTCTCCCGTGGCGGGGTCCTACAATGAGCAGTTCTTC; CDR3: CSASPVAGSYNEQFF; V: TRBV20-1; D: -; size: few; J: TRBJ2-1
DNA: TGCGCCAGCAGCTTGGATGGGCCCGAGGATCCTAGCACAGATACGCAGTATTTT; CDR3: CASSLDGPEDPSTDTQYF; V: TRBV5-1; D: -; size: -; J: TRBJ2-3
DNA: TGTGCCAGCAGCTTAAACAGGCTTAACACCGGGGAGCTGTTTTTT; CDR3: CASSLNRLNTGELFF; V: TRBV7-2; D: -; size: -; J: TRBJ2-2
DNA: TGTGCCAGCAGTTTCCAGGCCTATGGCTACACCTTC; CDR3: CASSFQAYGYTF; V: TRBV12-3/TRBV12-4; D: -; size: -; J: TRBJ1-2
DNA: TGTGCCAGCAAAATTGCGGGGCCTGAGACCCAGTACTTC; CDR3: CASKIAGPETQYF; V: TRBV6-6; D: -; size: few; J: TRBJ2-5
DNA: TGTGCCAGCACCTCGCCGGGGGCGTATGAGCAGTTCTTC; CDR3: CASTSPGAYEQFF; V: TRBV7-2; D: -; size: -; J: TRBJ2-1
DNA: TGTGCCTGGGAAGACAGGGGCGAGCAGTACTTC; CDR3: CAWEDRGEQYF; V: TRBV30; D: TRBD1; size: few; J: TRBJ2-7
DNA: TGCAGTGCTAGAGTGCGGGAGGGCGTCACAGATACGCAGTATTTT; CDR3: CSARVREGVTDTQYF; V: TRBV20-1; D: TRBD2; size: -; J: TRBJ2-3
DNA: TGTGCCATCGGGACAGGATACAATGAGCAGTTCTTC; CDR3: CAIGTGYNEQFF; V: TRBV10-3; D: TRBD1; size: few; J: TRBJ2-1
DNA: TGCGCCAGCAGCTTCCTGCCCACAGGGGAAGAGACCCAGTACTTC; CDR3: CASSFLPTGEETQYF; V: TRBV5-1; D: TRBD1; size: -; J: TRBJ2-5
DNA: TGCGCCAGCAGCTCCGACGGGGGTTATGGCTACACCTTC; CDR3: CASSSDGGYGYTF; V: TRBV5-1; D: -; size: -; J: TRBJ1-2
DNA: TGTGCCAGCGACAGACTAGCGGGAGTCGGCACAGATACGCAGTATTTT; CDR3: CASDRLAGVGTDTQYF; V: TRBV2; D: TRBD2; size: -; J: TRBJ2-3
DNA: TGTGCCAGCAGCTTCGGGATTTCCTCTGGAAACACCATATATTTT; CDR3: CASSFGISSGNTIYF; V: TRBV5-6; D: -; size: -; J: TRBJ1-3
DNA: TGCAGTGTCCCAGGATTAGGGGATCGGGAGACCCAGTACTTC; CDR3: CSVPGLGDRETQYF; V: TRBV20-1; D: -; size: few; J: TRBJ2-5
DNA: TGTGCCAGCAGCCAAGACGGGGCACGAAGCTCCTACGAGCAGTACTTC; CDR3: CASSQDGARSSYEQYF; V: TRBV4-2; D: -; size: -; J: TRBJ2-7
DNA: TGTGCCAGCAGACCCGCGACTAGCACAGATACGCAGTATTTT; CDR3: CASRPATSTDTQYF; V: TRBV21-1; D: -; size: -; J: TRBJ2-3
DNA: TGCAGTGCTAGAGATTGGGTGGGAAACACTGAAGCTTTCTTT; CDR3: CSARDWVGNTEAFF; V: TRBV20-1; D: -; size: -; J: TRBJ1-1
DNA: TGTGCCAGCAGTTTGGCGAGGTCGCCCGTCACCCTCTACAATGAGCAGTTCTTC; CDR3: CASSLARSPVTLYNEQFF; V: TRBV27; D: -; size: -; J: TRBJ2-1
DNA: TGTGCCAGCAGCTCGATTAGCACAGATACGCAGTATTTT; CDR3: CASSSISTDTQYF; V: TRBV7-9; D: -; size: few; J: TRBJ2-3
DNA: TGCGCCAGCCATGGGCGGGAGGGCCGCCCGGCCGGGGAGCTGTTTTTT; CDR3: CASHGREGRPAGELFF; V: TRBV5-1; D: TRBD2; size: -; J: TRBJ2-2
DNA: TGTGCCAGCACAACCTTCTGGGGGGACACTGAAGCTTTCTTT; CDR3: CASTTFWGDTEAFF; V: TRBV27; D: -; size: -; J: TRBJ1-1
DNA: TGCAGTGCCCGAAACGGACAGGCTGGAAACACCATATATTTT; CDR3: CSARNGQAGNTIYF; V: TRBV20-1; D: TRBD1; size: few; J: TRBJ1-3
DNA: TGTGCCAGCAGCCAAACAGACAGGCCCCCGGGTGACCTCTACACCTTC; CDR3: CASSQTDRPPGDLYTF; V: TRBV4-2; D: -; size: -; J: TRBJ1-2
DNA: TGTGCCAGCAGGGTGGGCACCTCCTACGAGCAGTACTTC; CDR3: CASRVGTSYEQYF; V: TRBV2; D: -; size: -; J: TRBJ2-7
DNA: TGTGCCAGCAGTTCCATACTAGCGGGAGGGCTCGAGCAGTACTTC; CDR3: CASSSILAGGLEQYF; V: TRBV5-5; D: TRBD2; size: few; J: TRBJ2-7
DNA: TGCGCCAGCAGCTTGGCCCTCAGTAGAGCTGGCTACACCTTC; CDR3: CASSLALSRAGYTF; V: TRBV5-1; D: -; size: few; J: TRBJ1-2
DNA: TGTGCCAGCAGTGGATGGGGGGTCGTCAGTCCCTACGAGCAGTACTTC; CDR3: CASSGWGVVSPYEQYF; V: TRBV27; D: -; size: many; J: TRBJ2-7
DNA: TGCGCCAGCAGCTCCCTGACTAGCGGGAGCCATGAGCAGTTCTTC; CDR3: CASSSLTSGSHEQFF; V: TRBV5-1; D: TRBD2; size: -; J: TRBJ2-1
DNA: TGCAGCGTTCTTTCGGGGAATCAGCCCCAGCATTTT; CDR3: CSVLSGNQPQHF; V: TRBV29-1; D: -; size: few; J: TRBJ1-5
DNA: TGCGCCAGCAGCAGGACAGGGGAAGAGACCCAGTACTTC; CDR3: CASSRTGEETQYF; V: TRBV5-1; D: TRBD1; size: few; J: TRBJ2-5
DNA: TGTGCCAGCAGCTCACGCTCTTCATGGGGCTACACCTTC; CDR3: CASSSRSSWGYTF; V: TRBV6-1; D: -; size: -; J: TRBJ1-2
DNA: TGCGCCAGCAGCCCGGGACAGCCCGGGGAAAAACTGTTTTTT; CDR3: CASSPGQPGEKLFF; V: TRBV4-1; D: TRBD1; size: -; J: TRBJ1-4